The source of this TCR beta chain is a study of CD8 T cells in ankylosing spondylitis. Findings of the study overall: Matched synovial fluid from ankylosing spondylitis patients was reported to be enriched for disease-linked clones. One TCR beta motif, made up of 7 or 8 highly homologous variants, appeared characteristic of ankylosing spondylitis blood.

The V end lost 0 bases, the J end lost 5 bases, and 14 bases lay between the germline ends. The CDR3 contains 16 residues. The V gene's germline CDR1 is LGHDT and CDR2 YNNKEL (reference sequence). Remarks on this clonotype: No antigen is known for it.

TCRdb independently ran MiXCR on the 5' RACE reads; one entry per CDR3 protein. Of about 400,000 distinct CDR3 sequences detected, 20% to 25% appear once; the ten largest clones hold approximately 16%. The source of this sequence is a male donor with ankylosing spondylitis. The J gene is TRBJ2-1, the V gene TRBV3-1; D is possibly TRBD2 (5 bases). The sequenced sample consisted of blood, either unsorted or a sorted T cell fraction (not recorded which). CDR3 sequence: CASSQDLGRQHNEQFF. The CDR3 DNA reads TGTGCCAGCAGCCAAGATTTAGGGAGACAACACAATGAGCAGTTCTTC.